This TCR beta chain was identified in a study of shared clonotypes between healthy human individuals. PBMC DNA, left unsorted, was sequenced on ten immunoSEQ deep assay plates. Assay used: immunoSEQ multiplex PCR; TCRdb lists only in-frame clones, some missing. The table records about 470,000 clones, roughly 77% of them present only once. The CDR3 is made up of 16 amino acids. V lost 0 bases to trimming and J lost 9 bases; unmatched junction nucleotides: 9. Germline CDR1 MGHRA, CDR2 YSYEKL. Sequencing was done on a sample of PBMCs. This clonotype was sampled from a woman in her forties in good health. Some clones in this sample may be carry-over from other donors' samples. V gene TRBV4-1 combines with J gene TRBJ2-1, with TRBD2 matching over 9 bases. CDR3 in DNA: TGCGCCAGCAGCCAAGAGATAGCGGGAGAGAGGCGTGAGCAGTTCTTC. The encoded protein is CASSQEIAGERREQFF.